The 8 T cell receptor beta chains below all came from one sample that was sequenced in a study of cytomegalovirus exposure and HLA in healthy donors. A multiplex PCR was run with 60 Vbeta primers and 13 Jbeta primers. Clones were sequenced by immunoSEQ multiplex PCR, and TCRdb holds only the in-frame ones, with some missing. This repertoire shows tens of thousands of clones, 73% found once; its top ten account for approximately 5.4%. The sample comprised PBMCs. All receptors derive from a man aged 45-65 years in good health and CMV-seronegative.

The chain links TRBV7-9 to TRBJ1-2, with TRBD1 matching 9 bases. Trimming removed 5 bases from V and 4 bases from J; junction bases left unmatched: 14. This CDR3 spans 17 amino acids. Germline loops: CDR1 SEHNR, CDR2 FQNEAQ (reference sequence). The CDR3 reads CASSPGTGREGGYGYTF. The CDR3 DNA reads TGTGCCAGCAGCCCCGGGACAGGGAGAGAAGGAGGCTATGGCTACACCTTC.

This CDR3 reads CASSPRGGRAYEQYF. The CDR3 nucleotides are TGTGCCAGCAGTCCGCGGGGAGGTAGAGCCTACGAGCAGTACTTC. The chain employs TRBV27 and TRBJ2-7, with D possibly being TRBD2 (6 bases). The CDR3 consists of 15 residues. Germline CDR1 MNHEY, CDR2 SMNVEV (reference sequence). V was trimmed by 5 bases and J by 2 bases, leaving 16 bases between them.

This chain links TRBV9 with TRBJ2-7; TRBD1 aligns across 11 bases. Germline V gene sequence: CDR1 SGDLS, CDR2 YYNGEE. The CDR3 spans 15 residues. The J segment lost 4 bases and the V segment lost 2 bases, leaving 5 bases of the junction unmatched. The CDR3 coding sequence is TGTGCCAGCAGCGTCGGACAGGGGGCGTCGTACGAGCAGTACTTC. Amino acid sequence: CASSVGQGASYEQYF.

The rearrangement joins TRBV30 to TRBJ1-6, with D possibly TRBD1 on 5 matching bases. Trimming pared 2 bases from V and 7 bases from J, leaving 18 bases between. This CDR3 spans 16 amino acids. Germline assignment: CDR1 GTSNPN and CDR2 SVGIG (reference sequence). For the CDR3, the DNA is TGTGCCTGGAGTAGGCTCCCAGGGCAAAGAAATTCACCCCTCCACTTT. Translation gives CAWSRLPGQRNSPLHF.

The rearrangement uses TRBV27 and TRBJ1-5; D uncertain. V was trimmed by 4 bases and J by 0 bases, leaving 16 bases between them. The germline CDR1 and CDR2 sequences are MNHEY and SMNVEV (reference sequence). The CDR3 runs to 17 residues. The CDR3 region is CASSSQADTSSNQPQHF. In DNA, the CDR3 is TGTGCCAGCAGTTCCCAAGCCGACACAAGTAGCAATCAGCCCCAGCATTTT.

The chain links TRBV29-1 to TRBJ2-2; TRBD2 is a possible D gene (5 bases). Germline CDR1 reads SQVTM; CDR2 reads ANQGSEA. Deletions cut 8 bases from V and 7 bases from J, with 14 bases between. CDR3 length: 12 amino acids. The CDR3 DNA reads TGCAGCACTCAGACTCGGGGCGGGGAGCTGTTTTTT. This encodes CSTQTRGGELFF.

This chain connects TRBV5-1 to TRBJ1-5, with 9 bases identical to TRBD1. Germline lookup yields CDR1 SGHRS and CDR2 YFSETQ. V lost 4 bases, J lost 1 base, and 9 bases stayed unmatched. CDR3 length: 17 residues. The CDR3 loop reads CASSITGQGSSNQPQHF. The CDR3 region has the DNA TGCGCCAGCAGCATCACGGGACAGGGTTCGAGCAATCAGCCCCAGCATTTT. The variable domain in full, completed from reference TRBV5-1 and TRBJ1-5, reads KAGVTQTPRYLIKTRGQQVTLSCSPISGHRSVSWYQQTPGQGLQFLFEYFSETQRNKGNFPGRFSGRQFSNSRSEMNVSTLELGDSALYLCASSITGQGSSNQPQHFGDGTRLSIL.

The V and J genes are TRBV19 and TRBJ1-6, with D perhaps matching TRBD1 (6 bases). CDR1 and CDR2 (germline): LNHDA, SQIVND (reference sequence). V was trimmed by 3 bases and J by 0 bases, leaving 9 bases between them. The CDR3 spans 16 residues. The DNA of the CDR3 is TGTGCCAGTAGTATGGACAGAAGCTCCTATAATTCACCCCTCCACTTT. As protein: CASSMDRSSYNSPLHF. The entire variable domain, with the rest obtained from reference TRBV19 and TRBJ1-6, is as follows: DGGITQSPKYLFRKEGQNVTLSCEQNLNHDAMYWYRQDPGQGLRLIYYSQIVNDFQKGDIAEGYSVSREKKESFPLTVTSAQKNPTAFYLCASSMDRSSYNSPLHFGNGTRLTVT.